Sequencing of this T cell receptor beta chain was carried out in a study of early T cells in non-severe SARS-CoV-2 infection. Study results and caveats: Anti-spike CD8 specificities were favored by VDJdb matching, whose results missed private and CD4 specificities.

Tagging with unique molecular identifiers was applied to individual cDNA molecules. One entry per CDR3 protein results from TCRdb running MiXCR on the 5' RACE reads. The sample carries tens of thousands of distinct CDR3 sequences, 12% recorded once. V lost 0 bases and J 2 bases, leaving 12 bases between the germline ends. Germline V gene data show CDR1 as DFQATT and CDR2 as SNEGSKA (reference sequence). The CDR3 runs to 15 residues. This clonotype has just a few counts. What it binds is not known. Sample: whole blood. This TCR was recovered from an adult who was a healthcare worker with PCR-confirmed SARS-CoV-2 infection or an uninfected control (not recorded which). The chain has TRBV20-1 and TRBJ2-3, with a possible D match to TRBD2 (5 bases). Here the CDR3 reads CSARDPAGSTDTQYF. CDR3 DNA: TGCAGTGCTAGAGATCCGGCGGGCTCCACAGATACGCAGTATTTT.